This TCR beta chain appears in the sequencing data of a study of blood T cell repertoires in COVID-19. Study summary: PBMCs, B-cell-depleted T cells, or T cells provided the cDNA or gDNA that made up the material.

This clone came up a few times. Original handling: Amplifying reference gene primers gave estimates of nucleated cell counts. Data came from immunoSEQ multiplex PCR; TCRdb stores just in-frame clones and leaves some out. V and J calls and clone size are given by that table; D and trimming were obtained from the DNA. Among a few hundred thousand clones listed, around 87% were seen once. The sample comprised peripheral blood. The clonotype comes from a woman in her 70s with active or convalescent COVID-19.

CDR3: CATSSQTGGWYGYTF. The CDR3 nucleotides are TGTGCCACCAGCAGTCAGACAGGGGGCTGGTATGGCTACACCTTC. The chain recombines TRBV15 with TRBJ1-2; TRBD1 aligns across 10 bases. The CDR3 length is 15 residues. The J segment lost 5 bases and the V segment lost 3 bases, leaving 6 bases of the junction unmatched. Per germline, CDR1 LNHNV and CDR2 YYDKDF (reference sequence).